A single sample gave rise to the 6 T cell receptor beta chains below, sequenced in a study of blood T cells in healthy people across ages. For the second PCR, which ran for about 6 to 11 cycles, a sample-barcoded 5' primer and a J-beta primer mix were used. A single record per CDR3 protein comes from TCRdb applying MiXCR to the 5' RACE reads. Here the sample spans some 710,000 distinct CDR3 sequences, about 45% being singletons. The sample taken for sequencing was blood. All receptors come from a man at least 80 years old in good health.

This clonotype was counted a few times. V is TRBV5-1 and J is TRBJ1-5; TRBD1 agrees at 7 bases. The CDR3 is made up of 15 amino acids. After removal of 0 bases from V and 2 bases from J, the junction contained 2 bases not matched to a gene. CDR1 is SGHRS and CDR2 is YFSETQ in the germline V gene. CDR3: CASSLEGGGNQPQHF. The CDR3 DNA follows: TGCGCCAGCAGCTTGGAAGGGGGCGGCAATCAGCCCCAGCATTTT.

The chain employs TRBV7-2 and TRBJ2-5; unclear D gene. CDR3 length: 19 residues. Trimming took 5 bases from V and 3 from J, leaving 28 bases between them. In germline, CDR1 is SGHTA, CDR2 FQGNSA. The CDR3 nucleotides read TGTGCCAGCAGCCACCCTAAATCGGATGGTGGAAGAGAAAAAGAGACCCAGTACTTC. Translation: CASSHPKSDGGREKETQYF.

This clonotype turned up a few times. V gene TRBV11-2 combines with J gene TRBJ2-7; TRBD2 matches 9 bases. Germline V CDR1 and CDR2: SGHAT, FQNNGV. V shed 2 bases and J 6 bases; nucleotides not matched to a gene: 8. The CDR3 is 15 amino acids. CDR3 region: CASSLILAGESEQYF. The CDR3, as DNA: TGTGCCAGCAGCTTAATCTTAGCGGGAGAAAGCGAGCAGTACTTC. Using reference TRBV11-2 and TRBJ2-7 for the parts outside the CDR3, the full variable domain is EAGVAQSPRYKIIEKRQSVAFWCNPISGHATLYWYQQILGQGPKLLIQFQNNGVVDDSQLPKDRFSAERLKGVDSTLKIQPAKLEDSAVYLCASSLILAGESEQYFGPGTRLTVT.

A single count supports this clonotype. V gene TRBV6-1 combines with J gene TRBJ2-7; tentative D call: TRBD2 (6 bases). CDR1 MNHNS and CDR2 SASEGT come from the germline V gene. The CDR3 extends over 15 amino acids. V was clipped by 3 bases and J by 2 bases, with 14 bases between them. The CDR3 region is CASSESQEGPYEQYF. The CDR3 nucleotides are TGTGCCAGCAGTGAGTCCCAGGAGGGGCCCTACGAGCAGTACTTC.

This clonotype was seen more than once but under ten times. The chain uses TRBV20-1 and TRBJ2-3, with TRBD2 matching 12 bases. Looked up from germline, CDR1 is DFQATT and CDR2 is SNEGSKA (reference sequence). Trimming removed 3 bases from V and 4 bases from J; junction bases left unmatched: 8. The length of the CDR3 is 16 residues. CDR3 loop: CSASIRTSGTSDTQYF. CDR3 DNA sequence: TGCAGTGCTAGTATTCGGACTAGCGGGACCTCAGATACGCAGTATTTT.

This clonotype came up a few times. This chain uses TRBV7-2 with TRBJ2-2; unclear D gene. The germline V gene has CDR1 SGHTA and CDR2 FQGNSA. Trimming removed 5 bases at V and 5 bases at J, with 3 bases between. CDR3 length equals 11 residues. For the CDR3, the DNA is TGTGCCAGCAGCCGTACCGGGGAGCTGTTTTTT. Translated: CASSRTGELFF.